Below, one T cell receptor beta chain is given with its context. The data belong to a study of blood T cell repertoires in COVID-19. In the study overall: Sources were T cells, B-cell-depleted T cells, or PBMCs; the material itself was cDNA or gDNA.

TCRdb's table, derived via immunoSEQ multiplex PCR, lists solely in-frame clones and lacks some. There are about 33,000 clones in the sample; roughly 85% occur only once, and under 7.5% lies in the top ten. V lost 2 bases, J lost 2 bases, and 9 bases lay in between. CDR1 and CDR2 (germline): SGHTA, FQGTGA. The CDR3 is 15 residues long. This TCR came from a man between 60 and 75 years old with active COVID-19. The sample was peripheral blood. This chain links TRBV7-3 with TRBJ2-2, with D unresolved. In DNA form, the CDR3 reads TGTGCCAGCAGCTTATCTGGCGGCAACACCGGGGAGCTGTTTTTT. Protein: CASSLSGGNTGELFF.